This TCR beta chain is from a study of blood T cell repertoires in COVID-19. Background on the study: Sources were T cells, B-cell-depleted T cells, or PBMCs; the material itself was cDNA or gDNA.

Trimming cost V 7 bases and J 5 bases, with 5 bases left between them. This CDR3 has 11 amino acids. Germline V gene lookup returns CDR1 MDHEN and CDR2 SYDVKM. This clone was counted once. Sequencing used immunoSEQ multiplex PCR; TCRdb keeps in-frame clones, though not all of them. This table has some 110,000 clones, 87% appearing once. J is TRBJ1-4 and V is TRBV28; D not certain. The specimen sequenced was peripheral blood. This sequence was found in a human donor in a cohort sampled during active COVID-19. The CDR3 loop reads CASTENEKLFF. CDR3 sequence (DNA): TGTGCCAGCACCGAGAATGAAAAACTGTTTTTT.